This T cell receptor (beta chain) derives from a study of blood T cell repertoires in COVID-19. The Seattle patients joined while their infection was active and were tracked longitudinally afterward. TCRdb's copy holds only in-frame clones and misses some; the assay was immunoSEQ multiplex PCR. The sample comprises approximately 200,000 clones, about 81% of which are singletons, and roughly 10% rests with the top ten. The sequenced material came from peripheral blood. The clonotype originates from an elderly woman with COVID-19, enrolled during active disease.

CDR3 protein: CASSYSLAGEQFF. The DNA of the CDR3 is TGTGCCAGCAGTTACTCACTAGCCGGGGAGCAGTTCTTC. The V gene is TRBV6-2 or TRBV6-3, the J gene TRBJ2-1; tentatively, D is TRBD2 (6 bases). CDR1 is MNHEY, CDR2 SVGEGT, per germline. There are 13 residues in the CDR3. Between the trimmed V and J ends, which lost 0 bases and 10 bases, there was a span of 10 bases.